This T cell receptor (beta chain) derives from a study of cytomegalovirus exposure and HLA in healthy donors (TCRdb year 2017). Regarding the complete study: A later analysis indicated that the roughly 130 validation repertoires were generated on the platform also employed for the approximately 700 repertoires of the first cohort. The study aimed to test whether signatures of past pathogen exposure could be identified by cataloging public T cell receptors. Along with the roughly 670-subject first cohort, a separate validation cohort of over 90 different subjects was used. High-throughput TCR immunosequencing, statistical association of individual TCRs with disease status, and machine learning were combined to predict cytomegalovirus infection status.

The donors belonged to the validation cohort of roughly 120 subjects, which was separate from the approximately 700-subject first cohort. In the case of this clone: Its antigen remains unidentified. The input lacks base qualities; no much larger clone sits a single base away.

V loses 3 bases of germline sequence and J loses 2 bases, and the interval between the two ends is 14 bases. The CDR3 runs 16 residues from the cysteine to the phenylalanine. Only the CDR3 portion is preserved as DNA: 48 bases, with reading frame beginning at the first base. The germline V gene sets CDR1 to SGHTA and CDR2 to FQGNSA. The library was built by means of the immunoSEQ multiplex PCR assay. As for how the authors treated the data: To diagnose cytomegalovirus status from the catalog of TCR beta chain sequences, a statistical classification framework was built. TCRdb retrieved this table from immuneACCESS and kept in-frame rearrangements only. Not all clones are present; in checked studies, unresolved V genes account for under half, and no reason is known for the remainder. V and J calls plus clone size are reproduced from that table; the DNA served to infer D and trimming. The sample table lists 65,000 to 75,000 clones, roughly 94% of them with a count of one. The top ten clonotypes cover approximately 3% of the sample.

On the study overall, not on this receptor specifically: Three of the identified cytomegalovirus-associated TCR beta chains were confirmed in vitro to be specific for cytomegalovirus antigens. The authors suggested that the approach could potentially be generalized to other disease states and immunological phenotypes. The classifier was reported to diagnose cytomegalovirus status with high specificity and sensitivity in both the original and validation cohorts. Across donors, most TCR sequences were observed very rarely, whereas some public TCRs were present in many individuals. In a later analysis, TCRs clustered in the first cohort were found to also tend to co-occur in the approximately 120 validation repertoires, with approximately 93% of cluster scores above 0. The study listed 150 to 200 TCR beta chains as associated with cytomegalovirus. A later analysis had no HLA typing for the validation cohort, so co-occurrence there was scored across all 130 or so repertoires.

Here the chain combines TRBV7-2 and TRBJ1-3; perhaps TRBD1 is the D gene, with 5 bases matching. Input material: PBMCs. This TCR was recovered from a woman in her late teens or twenties in good health and CMV-seropositive. The CDR3: CASSLRGIEPGNTIYF. The nucleotide sequence reads TGTGCCAGCAGCTTGCGGGGGATCGAACCTGGAAACACCATATATTTT.